This T cell receptor (beta chain) was captured in a study of blood T cell repertoires in COVID-19. The CDR3 consists of 15 residues. The germline V and J ends were trimmed by 8 bases and 1 base, with 16 bases remaining between them. Germline CDR1 ENHRY, CDR2 SYGVKD. Sequencing used immunoSEQ multiplex PCR; TCRdb keeps in-frame clones, though not all of them. This sample has about 27,000 clones; 83% occur once, and the top ten carry around 25%. This receptor was obtained from a man in his 70s with active COVID-19. The chain employs TRBV10-3 and TRBJ2-3; a weak D match, TRBD2 (5 bases). Sequences were obtained from peripheral blood. CDR3 sequence: CAIDGSGRRTDTQYF. In DNA, the CDR3 is TGTGCCATCGACGGATCGGGGAGACGCACAGATACGCAGTATTTT.